This T cell receptor (beta chain) was sequenced in a study of blood T cells in healthy people across ages. General study points: Versus aged donors, long-lived donors had higher diversity and more naive CD4+ cells.

Next came a second PCR, run for about 6 to 12 cycles, which used a sample-barcoded 5' primer along with a J-beta primer mix. Using its own MiXCR run on the 5' RACE reads, TCRdb lists one record per CDR3 protein. Among 550,000 to 600,000 distinct CDR3 sequences listed, about 25% were seen once. The CDR3 runs 16 residues. Trimming stripped 0 bases from V and 2 bases from J, with 11 bases between. The germline V gene has CDR1 MGHRA and CDR2 YSYEKL. On this clonotype: Its matching antigen is unknown.

Sequenced sample: blood. The J gene is TRBJ1-5, the V gene TRBV4-1; D call uncertain. This receptor was taken from a woman between 65 and 79 years old in good health. CDR3 nucleotides: TGCGCCAGCAGCCAAGACTGGGGTCGGGGCAATCAGCCCCAGCATTTT. Translated, it gives CASSQDWGRGNQPQHF.